This is a list of T cell receptor delta chains from one sample in a study of gamma-delta chains in newborns, infants, children. TCRdb reanalyzed the reads using CATT. The data contain about 4,100 delta-chain clones, under 0.7% of them singletons. The sequencing input was blood. The receptors derive from a child who was a newborn, infant or young child, either healthy, febrile or measles-vaccinated (not recorded which). The CDR3 runs from the conserved cysteine through the conserved F or W. The D gene is left open where the match is weak. For some rows the clone size is stated as once, few or many, or as a class when expanded; others skip it.

>TRDJ2|TRDV2|large|TRDD3
TGTGCCTGTGACACCAGGGGGATACCCTCTTTGACAGCACAACTCTTCTTT
CACDTRGIPSLTAQLFF
>TRDJ3|TRDV2|.|TRDD3
TGTGCCTGTGACACTAGACGATGGGGGATACGCTCCTGGGACACCCGACAGATGTTTTTC
CACDTRRWGIRSWDTRQMFF
>TRDJ3|TRDV2|large|TRDD3
TGTGCCTGTGACTTTACTGGGGGCCTCTCCTGGGACACCCGACAGATGTTTTTC
CACDFTGGLSWDTRQMFF
>TRDJ1|TRDV3|many|.
TGTGCCTTTAACGCCTCCTACGGGGCCGCGGCGACCGATAAACTCATCTTT
CAFNASYGAAATDKLIF
>TRDJ2|TRDV2|.|.
TGTGCCTGTGACACCAAGAGGTATTTGACAACACACCTCTTCTTT
CACDTKRYLTTHLFF
>TRDJ3|TRDV2|few|.
TGTGCCTGTGACACTGGGGACTCCTGGGACACCCGACAGATGTTTTTC
CACDTGDSWDTRQMFF
>TRDJ3|TRDV2|medium-sized|TRDD3
TGTGCCTGTGACACCGTACTGGGGGGTTCGAGCTCCTGGGACACCCGACAGATGTTTTTC
CACDTVLGGSSSWDTRQMFF
>TRDJ2|TRDV2|large|TRDD3
TGTGCCTGTGACCTACTGGGGGATTTGACAGCACAACTCTTCTTT
CACDLLGDLTAQLFF
>TRDJ2|TRAV29/DV5|.|.
.
CSVLLCSKRWGYATAQLFF
>TRDJ3|TRDV2|few|TRDD3
TGTGCCAGTGACACGTTACTGGGGGATATCTGGGACACCCGACAGATGTTTTTC
CASDTLLGDIWDTRQMFF
>TRDJ3|TRDV2|few|TRDD3
TGTGCCTGTGACACCGGGGGATATGACTCCTGGGGCACCCGACAGGTGTTTTTC
CACDTGGYDSWGTRQVFF
>TRDJ1|TRDV1|few|TRDD3
TGTGCTCTTGGGGAACGGGCCTTACTGGGGGATGGCGATAAACTCATCTTT
CALGERALLGDGDKLIF
>TRDJ2|TRDV2|large|.
TGTGCCTGTGACACCGGGATTTTGACAGCACAACTCTTCTTT
CACDTGILTAQLFF
>TRDJ2|TRDV3|few|TRDD3
TGTGCCTTTCCCCTCCTAGTGGGTACTGGGGCCCCTTTGACAGCACAACTCTTCTTT
CAFPLLVGTGAPLTAQLFF
>TRDJ3|TRDV2|large|TRDD3
TGTGCCTGTGACTGGGGGACCTGGGACACCCGACAGATGTTTTTC
CACDWGTWDTRQMFF
>TRDJ2|TRDV2|.|.
TGTGCCTGTGACCCTCTCTCCTCTTTGACAGCACAACTCTTCTTT
CACDPLSSLTAQLFF
>TRDJ3|TRDV2|medium-sized|.
TGTGCCTGTGACACCGGGATGCCATTCTCCTGGGACACCCGACAGATGTTTTTC
CACDTGMPFSWDTRQMFF
>TRDJ2|TRDV2|.|TRDD3
TGTGCCTGTGACACCTGGGGGATGACAGCACAACACTTC
CACDTWGMTAQHF
>TRDJ3|TRDV2|medium-sized|TRDD3
TGTGCCTGTGACACCGCGGGTACTGGGGGATCCCGCTCCTGGGACACCCGACAGATGTTTTTC
CACDTAGTGGSRSWDTRQMFF
>TRDJ3|TRDV2|large|.
TGTGCCTGTGACAGGGGGCCCTTCTCCTGGGACACCCGACAGATGTTTTTC
CACDRGPFSWDTRQMFF
>TRDJ2|TRDV1|medium-sized|TRDD3
TGTGCTCTTGGGGAACCCCAAGGTACCCCAGTACTGGGGATTTTGACAGCACAACTCTTCTTT
CALGEPQGTPVLGILTAQLFF
>TRDJ3|TRDV2|many|TRDD3
TGTGCCTGTGACACTTGGGGGGATACGACGTGGAATACCCGACAGATGTTTTTC
CACDTWGDTTWNTRQMFF
>TRDJ3|TRDV2|large|TRDD3
TGTGCCTGTGACACCGGGGGATACTGGGACACCCGACAGATGTTTTTC
CACDTGGYWDTRQMFF
>TRDJ2|TRDV2|medium-sized|.
TGTGCCTGTGACACCGTGGGGGTTGCTTTGACAGCACAACTCTTCTTT
CACDTVGVALTAQLFF
>TRDJ3|TRDV2|few|.
TGTGCCTGTGGCACAGGGGATTTAGGCTCCTGGGACGCCCGACAGATGTTTTTC
CACGTGDLGSWDARQMFF
>TRDJ3|TRDV2|medium-sized|.
TGTGCCTGTGACACCGGGGGGCCTAGCTCCTGGGACACCCGACAGATGTTTTTC
CACDTGGPSSWDTRQMFF
>TRDJ3|TRDV2|medium-sized|TRDD3
TGCGCCTGTGACAAACTGGGGGAGAGCTCCTGGGACACCCGACAGATGTTTTTC
CACDKLGESSWDTRQMFF
>TRDJ3|TRDV2|.|TRDD3
TGTGCCTGTGACATACTGGGGGATGCGCGAAGGTCCTGGGACACCCGACAGATGTTTTTC
CACDILGDARRSWDTRQMFF
>TRDJ3|TRDV2|medium-sized|TRDD3
TGTGCCTGTGACACTGGGGGATACTACTCCTGGGACACCCGACAGATGTTTTTC
CACDTGGYYSWDTRQMFF
>TRDJ3|TRDV2|few|TRDD3
TGTGCCTATGACACTGGGGGATACTACTCCTGGGGCACCCGACAGATGTTTTTC
CAYDTGGYYSWGTRQMFF
>TRDJ1|TRDV3|medium-sized|TRDD3
TGTGCCTTCCTCCCTCAACCCCATACTGGGGGATACCCACACACCGATAAACTCATCTTT
CAFLPQPHTGGYPHTDKLIF
>TRDJ3|TRDV2|.|TRDD3
TGTGCCTGTGACACCGGGGGATCCTGGGGCGCCCGACAGATGTTTTTC
CACDTGGSWGARQMFF
>TRDJ3|TRDV2|large|.
TGTGCCTGTGACACCTGGGGGCTGAGCTCCTGGGACACCCGACAGATGTTTTTC
CACDTWGLSSWDTRQMFF
>TRDJ3|TRDV2|large|TRDD3
TGTGCCTGTGACATACTGGGGGATAAAGCCTGGGACACCCGACAGATGTTTTTC
CACDILGDKAWDTRQMFF
>TRDJ2|TRAV29/DV5|few|TRDD3
TGTGCAGCAAGCGTCCTGGTGGGGGATTCGACAGTACGACTCTTCTTT
CAASVLVGDSTVRLFF
>TRDJ3|TRDV2|few|TRDD3
TGTGCCTGTGATTACTGGGGCAGCTCCTGGGACACCCGACAGATGTTTTTC
CACDYWGSSWDTRQMFF
>TRDJ3|TRDV2|large|TRDD3
TGTGCCTGTGACACCGTGGGGGATACTCGTAGCTCCTGGGACACCCGACAGATGTTTTTC
CACDTVGDTRSSWDTRQMFF
>TRDJ3|TRDV2|few|TRDD3
TGTGCCTGTGACACTCCGCCACTTCTGGGGGCCCCCTCCTGGGACACCCGACAGATGTTTTTC
CACDTPPLLGAPSWDTRQMFF
>TRDJ1|TRDV3|medium-sized|TRDD3
TGTGCCTTTTCCTCACCATCCTTTGGGGGATACACCGATAAACTCATCTTT
CAFSSPSFGGYTDKLIF